What follows are 26 T cell receptor beta chains derived from one specimen sequenced in a study of T cell repertoires in ileal Crohn's disease. Time point given: inflamed ileum from the surgical specimen. Clones were sequenced by immunoSEQ multiplex PCR, and TCRdb holds only the in-frame ones, with some missing. The sample lists about 2,900 clones; more than 75% were seen once. The material sequenced was ileal tissue. The receptors were gathered from an adult with Crohn's disease.

This rearrangement joins TRBV6-6 to TRBJ2-1; D may be TRBD2 (5 bases). CDR3 length: 10 amino acids. V was cut by 8 bases and J by 10 bases, with 9 bases left in between. Germline CDR1 MNHNY, CDR2 SVGAGI (reference sequence). The CDR3 sequence is CASGEIEQFF. The CDR3 DNA follows: TGTGCCAGCGGGGAGATCGAGCAGTTCTTC.

This clone was recorded a few times. This chain joins TRBV5-6 and TRBJ2-3, with a tentative D call TRBD2 (6 bases). Germline CDR1 is SGHDT and CDR2 is YYEEEE. CDR3 length: 15 amino acids. V was trimmed by 5 bases and J by 2 bases, leaving 15 bases between them. CDR3 residues: CASRVLASDTDTQYF. The CDR3 DNA is TGTGCCAGCAGGGTGCTAGCGAGTGACACAGATACGCAGTATTTT.

The V gene is TRBV5-1, the J gene TRBJ2-1; D is possibly TRBD1 (6 bases). The V and J ends lost 2 bases and 5 bases respectively, with 11 bases between them. Germline values: CDR1 SGHRS, CDR2 YFSETQ. CDR3 size: 14 residues. CDR3 protein: CASSFRQVDNEQFF. In DNA form, the CDR3 reads TGCGCCAGCAGCTTCCGACAGGTTGACAATGAGCAGTTCTTC.

The chain uses TRBV11-2 and TRBJ1-1; D is uncertain. Germline CDR1 and CDR2: SGHAT and FQNNGV. The CDR3 contains 14 residues. Trimming left V 1 base short and J 5 bases short, with 11 bases between. The CDR3 loop reads CASSLGVVGTEAFF. Here the CDR3 DNA reads TGTGCCAGCAGCTTAGGGGTAGTTGGGACTGAAGCTTTCTTT.

V and J are TRBV28 and TRBJ1-4; D gene unclear. The CDR3 sequence is 12 residues long. From germline, CDR1 is MDHEN and CDR2 SYDVKM. Trimming removed 6 bases from V and 7 bases from J, with 9 bases in between. The CDR3 DNA reads as TGTGCCAGCAGACCAGGTGGTGAAAAACTGTTTTTT. It codes for CASRPGGEKLFF.

The chain employs TRBV5-1 and TRBJ1-1, with D perhaps TRBD1 (5 bases). V was pared by 4 bases and J by 1 base, with 11 bases between. CDR1 SGHRS and CDR2 YFSETQ come from the germline V gene. The CDR3 is 14 amino acids. CDR3 DNA sequence: TGCGCCAGCAGCGGGACCCTCGCGAACACTGAAGCTTTCTTT. This codes for CASSGTLANTEAFF.

This clone has just a few counts. This chain uses TRBV14 with TRBJ2-1; D remains unclear. Germline lookup yields CDR1 SGHDN and CDR2 FVKESK. The CDR3 covers 13 residues. Deletions cut 2 bases from V and 7 bases from J, with 9 bases between. CDR3 bases: TGTGCCAGCAGCCAAATACGGACGAATGAGCAGTTCTTC. It is translated as CASSQIRTNEQFF.

V and J are TRBV7-9 and TRBJ1-2, with TRBD1 as a possible D gene (5 bases). Germline-derived CDR1 and CDR2 are SEHNR and FQNEAQ (reference sequence). The V end was cut by 5 bases, the J end by 8 bases, with 21 bases between. This CDR3 region has 15 residues. CDR3 nucleotides: TGTGCCAGCAGCACCGCCGGGACTACAATTAACGGCTACACCTTC. Encoded protein: CASSTAGTTINGYTF.

This clone was seen more than once but under ten times. This chain links TRBV19 with TRBJ2-1; 7 bases agree with TRBD1. Germline CDR1 and CDR2: LNHDA and SQIVND (reference sequence). V lost 10 bases and J lost 1; bases outside the gene matches: 4. The CDR3 sequence is 13 residues long. CDR3 sequence reads: CATLTGSYNEQFF. CDR3 DNA sequence: TGTGCCACCTTGACAGGGTCCTACAATGAGCAGTTCTTC. The whole variable domain, remainder taken from reference TRBV19 and TRBJ2-1, is DGGITQSPKYLFRKEGQNVTLSCEQNLNHDAMYWYRQDPGQGLRLIYYSQIVNDFQKGDIAEGYSVSREKKESFPLTVTSAQKNPTAFYLCATLTGSYNEQFFGPGTRLTVL.

This rearrangement joins TRBV29-1 to TRBJ2-1, with TRBD1 identical over 9 bases. The V gene's germline CDR1 is SQVTM and CDR2 ANQGSEA. The CDR3 length is 15 residues. Trimming at V came to 3 bases and at J to 3 bases, leaving 6 bases not matched to a gene. In DNA form, the CDR3 reads TGCAGCGTTGACTCGGGACAGGGTGACTACAATGAGCAGTTCTTC. Translation gives CSVDSGQGDYNEQFF.

A few counts support this clone. This chain links TRBV27 with TRBJ2-7, with D tentatively TRBD2 (6 bases). This CDR3 is 16 amino acids long. Trimming cost V 5 bases and J 4 bases, with 21 bases left between them. CDR1 is MNHEY and CDR2 is SMNVEV in the germline V gene (reference sequence). CDR3 amino acids: CASSPRGQGGAYEQYF. Here the CDR3 DNA reads TGTGCCAGCAGTCCCCGGGGCCAAGGCGGGGCATACGAGCAGTACTTC.

This clone has a handful of counts. The chain combines TRBV2 with TRBJ2-2; 8 bases align to TRBD2. V was pared by 2 bases and J by 3 bases, with 5 bases of the junction left unmatched. The germline V gene has CDR1 SNHLY and CDR2 FYNNEI. This CDR3 contains 16 residues. The CDR3 protein is CASSEPAGVDTGELFF. As DNA, the CDR3 is TGTGCCAGCAGTGAACCAGCGGGAGTAGACACCGGGGAGCTGTTTTTT.

The rearrangement uses TRBV7-3 and TRBJ1-2, with D unclear. This CDR3 is 15 amino acids long. Germline V gene sequence: CDR1 SGHTA, CDR2 FQGTGA. Trimming took 5 bases from V and 5 from J, leaving 18 bases between them. The CDR3 region is CASSPRGGDGYGYTF. In DNA form, the CDR3 reads TGTGCCAGCAGCCCGCGAGGAGGTGACGGATATGGCTACACCTTC.

The chain links TRBV7-9 to TRBJ1-4; no reliable D call. Looked up from germline, CDR1 is SEHNR and CDR2 is FQNEAQ (reference sequence). The CDR3 consists of 16 residues. V was cut by 1 base and J by 6 bases, with 15 bases left in between. The CDR3 DNA is TGTGCCAGCAGCTTAGGAATGGGATTAATCCATGAAAAACTGTTTTTT. Encoded protein: CASSLGMGLIHEKLFF. Full variable domain (missing parts from reference TRBV7-9 and TRBJ1-4): DTGVSQNPRHKITKRGQNVTFRCDPISEHNRLYWYRQTLGQGPEFLTYFQNEAQLEKSRLLSDRFSAERPKGSFSTLEIQRTEQGDSAMYLCASSLGMGLIHEKLFFGSGTQLSVL.

V and J are TRBV5-1 and TRBJ1-2; D is unclear. The germline gives CDR1 SGHRS, CDR2 YFSETQ. The CDR3 contains 15 residues. Between the trimmed V and J ends, which lost 0 bases and 0 bases, there was a span of 9 bases. The CDR3 bases are TGCGCCAGCAGCTTGGCCGGAGGGACTAACTATGGCTACACCTTC. Its translation is CASSLAGGTNYGYTF.

This clone has just one count. The chain carries TRBV9 and TRBJ1-3, with D unclear. Germline V gene sequence: CDR1 SGDLS, CDR2 YYNGEE. This CDR3 spans 11 amino acids. V lost 3 bases and J lost 4, with 2 bases in between. CDR3 DNA: TGTGCCAGCAGCGGGGGAAACACCATATATTTT. It is translated as CASSGGNTIYF.

The J gene is TRBJ2-1, the V gene TRBV29-1; D perhaps matches TRBD2 (5 bases). This CDR3 has 13 amino acids. Between the trimmed V and J ends, which lost 2 bases and 5 bases, there was a span of 10 bases. Germline CDR1 SQVTM, CDR2 ANQGSEA. The CDR3 sequence is CSVELERDNEQFF. The DNA for the CDR3 is TGCAGCGTTGAACTGGAGAGGGACAATGAGCAGTTCTTC.

The V and J genes are TRBV6-4 and TRBJ2-1; 12 bases agree with TRBD2. With V trimmed by 0 bases and J by 6 bases, 0 bases remained unmatched. The CDR3 spans 15 residues. Germline V gives CDR1 MRHNA, CDR2 SNTAGT. In nucleotides, the CDR3 is TGTGCCAGCAGTGACTCGACTAGCGGGAGCAATGAGCAGTTCTTC. Translating it yields CASSDSTSGSNEQFF.

The DNA of the CDR3 is TGTGCCAGCAGCTCCTCTACAGGCATCTCTGGGGCCAACGTCCTGACTTTC. This sequence encodes CASSSSTGISGANVLTF. V usage is TRBV28 and J usage is TRBJ2-6; D is possibly TRBD1 (5 bases). Between the trimmed V and J ends, which lost 6 bases and 0 bases, there was a span of 15 bases. The CDR3 extends over 17 amino acids. Germline CDR1 reads MDHEN; CDR2 reads SYDVKM.

V and J are TRBV30 and TRBJ2-3, with 8 bases lining up with TRBD2. The CDR3 spans 14 residues. Germline CDR1 reads GTSNPN; CDR2 reads SVGIG (reference sequence). The V segment lost 0 bases and the J segment 6 bases; nucleotides outside the gene matches: 5. The CDR3 DNA sequence: TGTGCCTGGAGTGTATCGGCGGGAGGTGATACGCAGTATTTT. It translates to CAWSVSAGGDTQYF.

Points on this clone: Germline is not matched at one junction end, which may reflect a read error. The chain carries TRBV5-8 and TRBJ2-1; 11 bases line up with TRBD1. Germline values: CDR1 SGHTS, CDR2 YDEGEE. The CDR3 covers 17 residues. CDR3 in amino acids: CASRLGLQGQGDNEQFF. The CDR3 DNA sequence: TGTGCCAGCAGGTTGGGTTTACAGGGACAGGGGGACAATGAGCAGTTCTTC.

The chain uses TRBV29-1 and TRBJ1-1; no reliable D call. This CDR3 region has 11 residues. Germline V gene data show CDR1 as SQVTM and CDR2 as ANQGSEA. The V end lost 1 base, the J end lost 11 bases, and 11 bases lay between the germline ends. The CDR3 DNA reads as TGCAGCGTTGAAGCCATGTCAGTTGCTTTCTTT. Its protein is CSVEAMSVAFF. The entire variable domain, with the rest obtained from reference TRBV29-1 and TRBJ1-1, is as follows: SAVISQKPSRDICQRGTSLTIQCQVDSQVTMMFWYRQQPGQSLTLIATANQGSEATYESGFVIDKFPISRPNLTFSTLTVSNMSPEDSSIYLCSVEAMSVAFFGQGTRLTVV.

The chain uses TRBV18 and TRBJ1-1; maybe TRBD1 (6 bases). V was cut by 5 bases and J by 1 base, with 17 bases left in between. The CDR3 has 16 residues. Germline values: CDR1 KGHSH, CDR2 LQKENI. The CDR3 nucleotides read TGTGCCAGCTCATCGAAAGGGGGGCCAAGGAACACTGAAGCTTTCTTT. This codes for CASSSKGGPRNTEAFF.

V usage is TRBV6-1 and J usage is TRBJ2-3, with 11 nucleotides matching TRBD2. CDR3 length equals 15 residues. Germline-derived CDR1 and CDR2 are MNHNS and SASEGT. Losses at the gene ends were 0 bases for V and 4 bases for J; bases not matched to a gene: 0. CDR3 sequence (DNA): TGTGCCAGCAGTGAAGCACTAGCGGGAGCAGATACGCAGTATTTT. Its protein is CASSEALAGADTQYF.

The CDR3 nucleotides read TGTGCCAGCAGCTCACTCGGGGGGTCCTCTGTTCGCAATGAGCAGTTCTTC. Protein product: CASSSLGGSSVRNEQFF. The V call is TRBV11-2, the J call TRBJ2-1; 7 bases are shared with TRBD2. The CDR3 runs 17 residues. With V trimmed by 4 bases and J by 6 bases, 15 bases remained unmatched. Germline-derived CDR1 and CDR2 are SGHAT and FQNNGV.

This clone occurred a few times. This chain uses TRBV2 with TRBJ1-4; 10 bases agree with TRBD1. The CDR3 consists of 14 residues. Germline V gene data show CDR1 as SNHLY and CDR2 as FYNNEI. V gave up 7 bases and J gave up 5 bases; unmatched junction bases: 4. In nucleotides, the CDR3 is TGTGCCAGCAATATGGGACAGGGGAATGAAAAACTGTTTTTT. As protein: CASNMGQGNEKLFF.